Following are 28 T cell receptor beta chains from one sample sequenced in a study of blood T cells in healthy people across ages. Combining a sample-barcoded 5' primer with a J-beta primer mix, a second PCR ran for roughly 6 to 12 cycles. TCRdb re-called the 5' RACE reads through MiXCR, storing one row per CDR3 protein. The sample comprises fewer than 800,000 distinct CDR3 sequences, 20% to 30% of which are singletons, and 9.4% rests with the top ten. Separately, the same data were catalogued under a study of T cells of mothers and their children.

Sample: blood. The receptors were gathered from a boy between 10 and 17 years old in good health.

The genes are TRBV18 and TRBJ1-4, with 9 bases that match TRBD1. The CDR3 covers 14 residues. V was clipped by 4 bases and J by 4 bases; unmatched bases: 1. The V gene's germline CDR1 is KGHSH and CDR2 LQKENI. Here the CDR3 DNA reads TGTGCCAGCTCACAGGGACAGGGTAATGAAAAACTGTTTTTT. Protein product: CASSQGQGNEKLFF.

This chain joins TRBV29-1 and TRBJ2-1, with D possibly called TRBD1 or TRBD2 (6 bases each). This CDR3 spans 14 amino acids. V lost 5 bases and J lost 6, with 17 bases in between. Germline lookup yields CDR1 SQVTM and CDR2 ANQGSEA. The DNA of the CDR3 is TGCAGCGTTCAGGAGGGGGGCGGGGTCAATGAGCAGTTCTTC. It specifies CSVQEGGGVNEQFF.

A few counts support this clonotype. V gene TRBV6-2 or TRBV6-3 combines with J gene TRBJ2-5, with 9 bases aligning to TRBD2. This CDR3 comprises 14 residues. CDR1 is MNHEY, CDR2 SVGEGT, per germline. J gave up 4 bases and V 2 bases, and 2 bases lay outside the gene matches. Here the CDR3 reads CASSYAGGTETQYF. The CDR3 nucleotides are TGTGCCAGCAGTTACGCGGGGGGGACAGAGACCCAGTACTTC.

This clonotype was recorded a few times. The chain recombines TRBV28 with TRBJ2-1; tentative D call: TRBD2 (5 bases). Trimming shortened V by 2 bases and J by 0 bases, and 14 bases separated the two germline ends. Germline CDR1 is MDHEN and CDR2 is SYDVKM. The CDR3 is 17 amino acids. The CDR3 sequence is CASSLVGVGVSYNEQFF. The CDR3 DNA reads TGTGCCAGCAGTTTAGTGGGAGTTGGGGTCTCCTACAATGAGCAGTTCTTC.

This clonotype was detected once. The chain uses TRBV12-3 or TRBV12-4 and TRBJ1-5, with a tentative D call TRBD1 (5 bases). CDR3 length equals 13 residues. The V gene lost 1 base and the J gene lost 11 bases, with 12 bases spanning the gap. The CDR3 loop reads CASSLESGLTQHF. CDR3 coding DNA: TGTGCCAGCAGTTTAGAGTCAGGGCTGACCCAGCATTTT.

This clonotype was seen only a few times. CDR3 nucleotide sequence: TGCAGCGGGACAGTTAATGAAAAACTGTTTTTT. Translated, it gives CSGTVNEKLFF. The V gene is TRBV29-1, the J gene TRBJ1-4; maybe TRBD1 (6 bases). CDR3 size: 11 residues. Germline V CDR1 and CDR2: SQVTM, ANQGSEA. V was trimmed by 7 bases and J by 4 bases, leaving 7 bases between them.

This clonotype was detected ten times or more. The CDR3: CASSLMTDEQYF. CDR3 nucleotide sequence: TGTGCCAGCAGCTTAATGACAGACGAGCAGTACTTC. The chain combines TRBV11-2 with TRBJ2-7, with TRBD1 as a possible D gene (5 bases). The CDR3 covers 12 residues. Trimming took off 2 bases at V and 5 bases at J, with 7 bases between the two ends. Germline V gives CDR1 SGHAT, CDR2 FQNNGV.

This chain uses TRBV10-3 with TRBJ2-5; TRBD2 aligns across 7 bases. The better agreement between TRBJ2-1 and the DNA end casts doubt on the J call. In germline, CDR1 is ENHRY, CDR2 SYGVKD. CDR3 length: 15 amino acids. The CDR3 spells CAISERGGPNNEQFF. The CDR3 nucleotides read TGTGCCATCAGTGAACGGGGAGGGCCGAACAATGAGCAGTTCTTC.

CDR3 protein: CASSFKTGYNEQFF. In DNA form, the CDR3 reads TGTGCCAGCAGCTTCAAGACTGGCTACAATGAGCAGTTCTTC. This chain links TRBV7-2 with TRBJ2-5, with no clear D. The better agreement between TRBJ2-1 and the DNA end casts doubt on the J call. CDR1 is SGHTA and CDR2 is FQGNSA in the germline V gene. The CDR3 extends over 14 amino acids.

V is TRBV6-2 or TRBV6-3 and J is TRBJ2-3; perhaps TRBD1 as D (7 bases). The germline gives CDR1 MNHEY, CDR2 SVGEGT. This CDR3 has 14 amino acids. With 7 bases removed from V and 5 bases from J, the gap between germline ends came to 16 bases. The CDR3: CASTEEGAEDTQYF. In DNA, the CDR3 is TGTGCCAGCACCGAGGAGGGGGCGGAAGATACGCAGTATTTT.

The chain carries TRBV6-5 and TRBJ2-7, with TRBD2 identical over 11 bases. The germline gives CDR1 MNHEY, CDR2 SVGAGI. After removal of 5 bases from V and 5 bases from J, the junction contained 8 bases not matched to a gene. The CDR3 spans 15 residues. The CDR3 is CASSLHSGRADEQYF. The CDR3 nucleotides are TGTGCCAGCAGTCTCCATAGCGGGAGGGCCGACGAGCAGTACTTC.

This clonotype turned up a few times. The chain employs TRBV6-2 or TRBV6-3 and TRBJ2-5; D remains unclear. Germline V lookup: CDR1 MNHEY, CDR2 SVGEGT. The CDR3 totals 11 residues. V lost 8 bases and J lost 4, with 8 bases in between. The CDR3 DNA reads as TGTGCCAGCCGTAATGGAGAGACCCAGTACTTC. Amino acid sequence: CASRNGETQYF.

This clonotype was recorded only once. The chain uses TRBV9 and TRBJ1-4; unclear D gene. This CDR3 contains 14 residues. Germline V lookup: CDR1 SGDLS, CDR2 YYNGEE. V lost 3 bases to trimming and J lost 5 bases, with 11 bases between them. CDR3 in DNA: TGTGCCAGCAGCGCCTGGGGAAGCAATGAAAAACTGTTTTTT. It yields the protein CASSAWGSNEKLFF.

The chain has TRBV12-3 or TRBV12-4 and TRBJ2-3; D may correspond to TRBD1 or TRBD2 (5 bases each). The CDR3 consists of 16 residues. V lost 2 bases, J lost 1 base, and 13 bases lay in between. In DNA, the CDR3 is TGTGCCAGCAGTTTACGTGTAGGGACGGGCACAGATACGCAGTATTTT. It encodes CASSLRVGTGTDTQYF.

V gene TRBV29-1 combines with J gene TRBJ1-1; tentative D call: TRBD1 (5 bases). The germline V gene encodes CDR1 SQVTM and CDR2 ANQGSEA. V lost 5 bases and J 4 bases, leaving 8 bases between the germline ends. This CDR3 has 11 residues. In DNA form, the CDR3 reads TGCAGCGTTCATGGGACCACTGAAGCTTTCTTT. It codes for CSVHGTTEAFF. Full variable domain (remainder filled in from reference TRBV29-1 and TRBJ1-1): SAVISQKPSRDICQRGTSLTIQCQVDSQVTMMFWYRQQPGQSLTLIATANQGSEATYESGFVIDKFPISRPNLTFSTLTVSNMSPEDSSIYLCSVHGTTEAFFGQGTRLTVV.

V is TRBV27 and J is TRBJ2-2; unclear D gene. Germline V gene lookup returns CDR1 MNHEY and CDR2 SMNVEV (reference sequence). Trimming pared 0 bases from V and 0 bases from J, leaving 14 bases between. The CDR3 has 18 residues. The chain's CDR3 is CASSLSASWQANTGELFF. CDR3 DNA: TGTGCCAGCAGTTTATCGGCGAGTTGGCAAGCGAACACCGGGGAGCTGTTTTTT.

The table lists this clonotype with a few counts. The DNA of the CDR3 is TGTGCCAGCAGTTACTTGAAACTAGCGGGGGTTTACAATGAGCAGTTCTTC. This translates into CASSYLKLAGVYNEQFF. The chain recombines TRBV6-6 with TRBJ2-1, with 11 bases aligning to TRBD2. The CDR3 consists of 17 residues. The germline CDR1 and CDR2 sequences are MNHNY and SVGAGI (reference sequence). Germline trimming cut 1 base from V and 4 bases from J; bases unmatched to any gene: 6.

This clonotype showed up many times. V is TRBV7-9 and J is TRBJ1-3; no clear D. The CDR3 has 14 residues. Germline V gene data show CDR1 as SEHNR and CDR2 as FQNEAQ (reference sequence). The V gene lost 8 bases and the J gene lost 0 bases, with 11 bases spanning the gap. CDR3 DNA: TGTGCCAGCGGAGGTGGTATCTCTGGAAACACCATATATTTT. Its translation: CASGGGISGNTIYF.

This clonotype was seen a few times. The rearrangement links TRBV9 to TRBJ2-1, with 8 bases matching TRBD2. V dropped 1 base and J dropped 5; count of bases not matched to a gene: 5. Per germline, CDR1 SGDLS and CDR2 YYNGEE. This CDR3 comprises 15 residues. CDR3 amino acids: CASSVTGGINNEQFF. DNA of the CDR3: TGTGCCAGCAGCGTAACGGGGGGGATCAACAATGAGCAGTTCTTC.

Only one count was recorded for this clonotype. The gene calls are TRBV20-1 and TRBJ1-2; D unresolved. Per germline, CDR1 DFQATT and CDR2 SNEGSKA (reference sequence). Trimming stripped 0 bases from V and 4 bases from J, with 18 bases between. The CDR3 runs to 16 residues. CDR3 loop: CSARDPSRTGGYGYTF. The CDR3 coding sequence is TGCAGTGCTAGAGATCCCTCCCGGACGGGTGGCTATGGCTACACCTTC.

This clonotype was detected a few times. The chain joins TRBV29-1 to TRBJ2-5; no reliable D call. TRBJ2-7 explains the end of the DNA better; the J call may be wrong. The germline V gene encodes CDR1 SQVTM and CDR2 ANQGSEA. This CDR3 is 12 amino acids long. In nucleotides, the CDR3 is TGCATTATCAACGGAGAAACGGGCGAGCAGTACTTC. Translation: CIINGETGEQYF.

This clonotype has only one observation. The chain recombines TRBV2 with TRBJ2-2; D remains ambiguous. The V end lost 1 base, the J end lost 4 bases, and 13 bases lay between the germline ends. The CDR3 consists of 16 residues. The germline V gene encodes CDR1 SNHLY and CDR2 FYNNEI. The CDR3 DNA sequence: TGTGCCAGCAGTGAAGGGGTTTGGTCTCGCACCGGGGAGCTGTTTTTT. It codes for CASSEGVWSRTGELFF. The full variable domain, completed using reference TRBV2 and TRBJ2-2, is EPEVTQTPSHQVTQMGQEVILRCVPISNHLYFYWYRQILGQKVEFLVSFYNNEISEKSEIFDDQFSVERPDGSNFTLKIRSTKLEDSAMYFCASSEGVWSRTGELFFGEGSRLTVL.

This clonotype has more than one count but fewer than ten. The rearrangement joins TRBV7-2 to TRBJ2-3, with D uncertain. V gave up 2 bases and J gave up 2 bases, with 8 bases separating them. Germline V lookup: CDR1 SGHTA, CDR2 FQGNSA. This CDR3 is built from 14 residues. This chain's CDR3 is CASSLILLTDTQYF. The CDR3, as DNA: TGTGCCAGCAGCTTAATTTTACTCACAGATACGCAGTATTTT.

The gene calls are TRBV7-6 and TRBJ2-2, with unresolved D. V was trimmed by 0 bases and J by 7 bases, leaving 9 bases between them. There are 14 residues in the CDR3. Germline V gives CDR1 SGHVS, CDR2 FNYEAQ. The CDR3 DNA reads as TGTGCCAGCAGCTTAGCGGGGAAGGACGGGGAGCTGTTTTTT. Its protein product is CASSLAGKDGELFF.

Points on this clonotype: A junction end diverges from the germline sequence, so it may reflect a read error. The chain employs TRBV27 and TRBJ2-5, with D maybe TRBD2 (5 bases). This CDR3 is built from 11 residues. CDR1 MNHEY and CDR2 SMNVEV come from the germline V gene (reference sequence). The CDR3 is CASSAGPGEFF. The CDR3 nucleotides are TGTGCCAGCAGTGCGGGCCCCGGGGAGTTCTTC.

The V gene is TRBV5-6, the J gene TRBJ2-7, with D possibly called TRBD1 or TRBD2 (5 bases each). V was cut by 7 bases and J by 5 bases, with 13 bases left in between. This CDR3 contains 12 residues. CDR1 is SGHDT, CDR2 YYEEEE, per germline. The DNA for the CDR3 is TGTGCCAGCTTCGGGGTAGGGGACGAGCAGTACTTC. Protein sequence: CASFGVGDEQYF.

This clonotype was detected only a few times. The chain employs TRBV19 and TRBJ1-1, with D maybe TRBD1 (6 bases). The CDR3 sequence is 14 residues long. Trimming pared 6 bases from V and 0 bases from J, leaving 11 bases between. Germline V gives CDR1 LNHDA, CDR2 SQIVND (reference sequence). Written as DNA, the CDR3 is TGTGCCAGTAGCGGACAGTCCATGAACACTGAAGCTTTCTTT. This sequence encodes CASSGQSMNTEAFF.

This rearrangement joins TRBV20-1 to TRBJ1-6; 11 nucleotides agree with TRBD1. V trimming: 1 base; J trimming: 5 bases; junction bases outside the gene matches: 4. The germline CDR1 and CDR2 sequences are DFQATT and SNEGSKA (reference sequence). The length of the CDR3 is 16 residues. The CDR3: CSARGGTGGDNSPLHF. The CDR3 bases are TGCAGTGCTAGAGGTGGGACAGGGGGGGATAATTCACCCCTCCACTTT.